The clone carrying this T cell receptor (beta chain) has more than one count but fewer than ten. The antigen is unknown. PBMCs were sourced from roughly 9.3 ml fresh peripheral blood. This entry comes from a study of T cells in Graves' hyperthyroidism and ophthalmopathy. Findings and limits, study-wide: The majority of expanded thyroid clonotypes above 0.001 also appeared in blood. Ophthalmopathy was separated from stable hyperthyroidism by a 13 V-J model.

Between the trimmed V and J ends, which lost 4 bases and 3 bases, there was a span of 24 bases. There are 18 residues in the CDR3. Germline values: CDR1 ENHRY, CDR2 SYGVKD. Amplified TCR beta CDR3 regions came from RNA transcripts. The HTBI primer set served for first-round RT-PCR of the TCR CDR3. TCRdb ran MiXCR on the multiplex PCR reads and lists one entry per CDR3 protein. The repertoire includes 370,000 or so distinct CDR3 sequences, roughly 13% of them detected once, and less than 25% sits in the top ten. This chain links TRBV10-3 with TRBJ1-1, with a weak D call TRBD1 (5 bases). The TCR was taken from a young man with Graves' hyperthyroidism that later progressed to Graves' ophthalmopathy. The specimen sequenced was blood. The CDR3 loop is CAISGVSSGTGIYTEAFF. For the CDR3, the DNA is TGTGCCATCAGTGGGGTATCATCGGGGACGGGAATTTACACTGAAGCTTTCTTT.